This TCR beta chain appears in the sequencing data of a study of Ad26.COV2.S vaccination and SARS-CoV-2 variants. Libraries were prepared by immunoSEQ multiplex PCR; TCRdb keeps only in-frame clonotypes and omits some of them. The top ten hold approximately 3% of the sample, which has 250,000 or so clones, around 85% seen once. Documented treatment: 15 to 20 received Ad26.COV2.S at low or high dose, single or two shots; roughly 5 received placebo; per-sample allocation not given. Sampling took place 63 days after the first vaccine or placebo injection. This TCR derives from a person between 18 and 60 years old who received the Ad26.COV2.S COVID-19 vaccine or a placebo. Material: peripheral blood, obtained in a trial of Ad26.COV2.S vaccine versus placebo.

The CDR3 reads CASSPSGGGETHYSYEQYF. As DNA, the CDR3 is TGTGCCAGTAGTCCTTCCGGGGGGGGCGAAACCCACTACTCCTACGAGCAGTACTTC. This sequence joins TRBV19 and TRBJ2-7; TRBD2 matches 8 bases. The CDR3 runs 19 residues. Germline lookup yields CDR1 LNHDA and CDR2 SQIVND (reference sequence). The V gene end was trimmed by 5 bases and the J gene end by 0 bases; junction bases not matched to a gene: 18. The complete variable domain, with remaining parts taken from reference TRBV19 and TRBJ2-7, reads DGGITQSPKYLFRKEGQNVTLSCEQNLNHDAMYWYRQDPGQGLRLIYYSQIVNDFQKGDIAEGYSVSREKKESFPLTVTSAQKNPTAFYLCASSPSGGGETHYSYEQYFGPGTRLTVT.